This entry lists 20 T cell receptor beta chains sequenced from one sample in a study of identical twins. One entry per CDR3 protein, called by TCRdb with MiXCR from the 5' RACE reads. The repertoire holds about 890,000 distinct CDR3 sequences, with 9% to 15% as singletons. These data also featured in a second study, about yellow fever vaccine responses in identical twins.

Sequencing used PBMCs. The source of these receptors is a woman under 30 in good health.

This clonotype has a count of ten or more. The chain is built from TRBV15 and TRBJ2-2, with D perhaps matching TRBD1 (5 bases). CDR1 and CDR2 from the germline V gene are LNHNV and YYDKDF (reference sequence). This CDR3 contains 17 residues. Trimming pared 0 bases from V and 7 bases from J, leaving 18 bases between. The chain's CDR3 is CATSRDRAFGRLGELFF. The CDR3 DNA sequence: TGTGCCACCAGCAGAGACAGGGCTTTCGGTCGTCTCGGGGAGCTGTTTTTT.

This clonotype was found a few times. The chain carries TRBV7-9 and TRBJ2-3; D is unresolved. There are 13 residues in the CDR3. V shed 1 base and J shed 4 bases, with 6 bases lying between them. Per the germline V gene, CDR1 is SEHNR and CDR2 is FQNEAQ (reference sequence). The CDR3 here is CASSLVTADTQYF. CDR3 bases: TGTGCCAGCAGCTTAGTGACCGCAGATACGCAGTATTTT.

In DNA, the CDR3 is TGCGCCAGCAGCTCTCAAGGACAAGACAATGAGCAGTTCTTC. Protein: CASSSQGQDNEQFF. V is TRBV5-1 and J is TRBJ2-1, with a tentative D call TRBD1 (5 bases). The germline V gene has CDR1 SGHRS and CDR2 YFSETQ. V dropped 3 bases and J dropped 5 bases, with 12 bases sitting between them. The CDR3 runs to 14 residues.

The V call is TRBV2, the J call TRBJ2-1; D perhaps matches TRBD2 (5 bases). Germline V gene sequence: CDR1 SNHLY, CDR2 FYNNEI. Between the trimmed V and J ends, which lost 4 bases and 7 bases, there was a span of 11 bases. There are 13 residues in the CDR3. The CDR3 here is CASSADLGNEQFF. The CDR3 region has the DNA TGTGCCAGCAGTGCGGACTTGGGGAATGAGCAGTTCTTC.

This clonotype showed up just a few times. This rearrangement joins TRBV6-1 to TRBJ2-1, with D perhaps given as TRBD1 or TRBD2 (6 bases each). The length of the CDR3 is 16 residues. Per the germline V gene, CDR1 is MNHNS and CDR2 is SASEGT. V lost 5 bases, J lost 5 bases, and 19 bases lay in between. The CDR3 protein is CASSPPGAGWHNEQFF. CDR3 nucleotide sequence: TGTGCCAGCAGTCCCCCGGGGGCGGGATGGCACAATGAGCAGTTCTTC.

This clonotype appeared a few times. This chain uses TRBV5-6 with TRBJ1-3; D call uncertain. V gave up 0 bases and J gave up 4 bases, with 8 bases separating them. The CDR3 contains 14 residues. Germline CDR1 and CDR2: SGHDT and YYEEEE. The CDR3 nucleotides read TGTGCCAGCAGCTTGGAAATGACAGGAAACACCATATATTTT. It is translated as CASSLEMTGNTIYF.

CDR3 bases: TGTGCCACCAGCAGAGATGTTGCGTATTACGAAGAGACCCAGTACTTC. Protein product: CATSRDVAYYEETQYF. The V call is TRBV15, the J call TRBJ2-5; D unresolved. CDR3 size: 16 residues. Germline CDR1 reads LNHNV; CDR2 reads YYDKDF (reference sequence). With 0 bases removed from V and 3 bases from J, the gap between germline ends came to 14 bases.

This clonotype has at least ten counts. V is TRBV7-9 and J is TRBJ2-3, with D possibly matching TRBD2 (5 bases). Germline V gene data show CDR1 as SEHNR and CDR2 as FQNEAQ (reference sequence). This CDR3 is built from 16 residues. V was shortened by 4 bases and J by 2 bases, with 16 bases between the two germline ends. CDR3 DNA: TGTGCCAGCAGCTCCCCCTACAGCGGAAACACAGATACGCAGTATTTT. Translated, it gives CASSSPYSGNTDTQYF. The variable domain in full, with the rest retrieved from reference TRBV7-9 and TRBJ2-3, is DTGVSQNPRHKITKRGQNVTFRCDPISEHNRLYWYRQTLGQGPEFLTYFQNEAQLEKSRLLSDRFSAERPKGSFSTLEIQRTEQGDSAMYLCASSSPYSGNTDTQYFGPGTRLTVL.

This clonotype has just a few counts. The chain carries TRBV12-3 or TRBV12-4 and TRBJ2-5, with TRBD1 matching over 7 bases. CDR3 length equals 14 residues. Trimming cost V 1 base and J 7 bases; bases outside gene matches: 6. The CDR3 spells CASSLGGQLGTQYF. CDR3 in DNA: TGTGCCAGCAGTTTAGGGGGACAGCTGGGGACCCAGTACTTC.

The V call is TRBV19, the J call TRBJ2-3; the D is unclear. This CDR3 is built from 13 residues. Per the germline V gene, CDR1 is LNHDA and CDR2 is SQIVND (reference sequence). V was cut by 8 bases and J by 4 bases, with 13 bases left in between. The CDR3 here is CASATGTPDTQYF. DNA of the CDR3: TGTGCCAGTGCTACGGGTACGCCAGATACGCAGTATTTT.

This clonotype was counted once. V gene TRBV10-1 combines with J gene TRBJ2-7; 9 bases map to TRBD1. The ends lost 6 bases at V and 3 bases at J; junction bases unmatched: 9. CDR3 size: 15 residues. Germline V gene lookup returns CDR1 WNHNN and CDR2 SYGVQD (reference sequence). CDR3 DNA sequence: TGCGCCAGCAGCGCAAACCGGGACAGGGTCTACGAGCAGTACTTC. This gives the protein CASSANRDRVYEQYF.

This clonotype has only a few counts. This chain connects TRBV20-1 to TRBJ1-1, with 8 bases identical to TRBD1. The germline V gene encodes CDR1 DFQATT and CDR2 SNEGSKA (reference sequence). This CDR3 is built from 14 residues. V shed 2 bases and J 5 bases; nucleotides not matched to a gene: 7. CDR3 protein: CSARSRGLGTEAFF. CDR3 bases: TGCAGTGCTAGATCCAGGGGGCTCGGAACTGAAGCTTTCTTT.

A single count supports this clonotype. The chain recombines TRBV10-2 with TRBJ1-4; the D is unclear. The CDR3 is 11 residues long. Trimming took off 3 bases at V and 12 bases at J, with 8 bases between the two ends. Germline V gene lookup returns CDR1 WSHSY and CDR2 SAAADI. The DNA of the CDR3 is TGCGCCAGCAGTGAAGGACGTGAACTGTTTTTT. Encoded protein: CASSEGRELFF.

This clonotype appeared a few times. The V and J genes are TRBV28 and TRBJ1-1, with D unresolved. CDR3 length: 15 amino acids. Germline V lookup: CDR1 MDHEN, CDR2 SYDVKM. V was clipped by 2 bases and J by 3 bases, with 13 bases between them. Here the CDR3 DNA reads TGTGCCAGCAGTTTAGTCCCACCGCACGACACTGAAGCTTTCTTT. Translation gives CASSLVPPHDTEAFF.

This clonotype has ten or more counts. This chain connects TRBV7-8 to TRBJ2-1; TRBD1 might be the D (6 bases). The germline V and J ends were trimmed by 10 bases and 6 bases, with 13 bases remaining between them. The CDR3 totals 12 residues. Per the germline V gene, CDR1 is SGHVS and CDR2 is FQNEAQ. The chain's CDR3 is CATNRVGNEQFF. The CDR3 nucleotides are TGTGCCACCAACAGGGTAGGCAATGAGCAGTTCTTC. The whole variable domain, filled in from reference TRBV7-8 and TRBJ2-1, reads GAGVSQSPRYKVAKRGQDVALRCDPISGHVSLFWYQQALGQGPEFLTYFQNEAQLDKSGLPSDRFFAERPEGSVSTLKIQRTQQEDSAVYLCATNRVGNEQFFGPGTRLTVL.

This clonotype was counted at least ten times. The chain joins TRBV15 to TRBJ2-1; the D gene is possibly TRBD1 (6 bases). Trimming left V 0 bases short and J 3 bases short, with 12 bases between. This CDR3 comprises 16 residues. Germline CDR1 is LNHNV and CDR2 is YYDKDF (reference sequence). The CDR3 DNA sequence: TGTGCCACCAGCAGAGAAGGACAGTTATACTACAATGAGCAGTTCTTC. This translates into CATSREGQLYYNEQFF.

This clonotype has a handful of counts. The rearrangement joins TRBV2 to TRBJ2-7; a weak D match, TRBD2 (5 bases). The ends were cut back, 2 bases at V and 2 bases at J, with 13 bases in the middle. Per germline, CDR1 SNHLY and CDR2 FYNNEI. The CDR3 runs to 15 residues. CDR3 loop: CASSESDFLAYEQYV. The CDR3, as DNA: TGTGCCAGCAGTGAATCGGACTTTTTGGCCTACGAGCAGTACGTC.

This clonotype was recorded a few times. The rearrangement joins TRBV21-1 to TRBJ2-7; the D call TRBD1 from the table was never checked on the DNA. TRBV21-1 is flagged as a pseudogene. There are 13 residues in the CDR3. The chain's CDR3 is CASSKAQGNEQYF. The CDR3 region has the DNA TGTGCCAGCAGCAAAGCACAGGGAAACGAGCAGTACTTC.

The genes are TRBV11-2 and TRBJ2-7, with D tentatively TRBD2 (6 bases). Deletions cut 5 bases from V and 0 bases from J, with 11 bases between. Looked up from germline, CDR1 is SGHAT and CDR2 is FQNNGV. The CDR3 spans 14 residues. CDR3 amino acids: CASSGSGSSYEQYV. The DNA for the CDR3 is TGTGCCAGCAGCGGGTCCGGGAGCTCCTACGAGCAGTACGTC.

This clonotype has a handful of counts. This chain uses TRBV7-2 with TRBJ2-3; 7 positions match TRBD1. The CDR3 has 15 residues. V gave up 2 bases and J gave up 6 bases; unmatched junction bases: 8. Per germline, CDR1 SGHTA and CDR2 FQGNSA. DNA of the CDR3: TGTGCCAGCAGCTTATCGGGACAGAATATGGATACGCAGTATTTT. Protein product: CASSLSGQNMDTQYF.